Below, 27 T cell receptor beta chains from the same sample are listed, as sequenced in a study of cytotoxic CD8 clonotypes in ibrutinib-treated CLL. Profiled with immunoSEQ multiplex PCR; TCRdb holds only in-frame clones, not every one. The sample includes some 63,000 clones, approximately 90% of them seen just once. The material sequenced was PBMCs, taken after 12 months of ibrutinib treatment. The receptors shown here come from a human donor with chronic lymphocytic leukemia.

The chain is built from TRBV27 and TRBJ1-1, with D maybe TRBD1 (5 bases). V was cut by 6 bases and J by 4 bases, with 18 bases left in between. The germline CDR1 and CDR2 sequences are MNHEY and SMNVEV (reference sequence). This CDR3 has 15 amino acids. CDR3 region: CASSPLGGIGTEAFF. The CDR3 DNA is TGTGCCAGCAGCCCGTTGGGGGGGATAGGCACTGAAGCTTTCTTT.

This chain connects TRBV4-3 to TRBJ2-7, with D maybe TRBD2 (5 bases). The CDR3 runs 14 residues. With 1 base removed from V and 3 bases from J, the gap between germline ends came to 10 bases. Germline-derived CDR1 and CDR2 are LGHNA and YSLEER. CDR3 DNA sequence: TGCGCCAGCAGCCAAGGGGTCCGGGGCTACGAGCAGTACTTC. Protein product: CASSQGVRGYEQYF.

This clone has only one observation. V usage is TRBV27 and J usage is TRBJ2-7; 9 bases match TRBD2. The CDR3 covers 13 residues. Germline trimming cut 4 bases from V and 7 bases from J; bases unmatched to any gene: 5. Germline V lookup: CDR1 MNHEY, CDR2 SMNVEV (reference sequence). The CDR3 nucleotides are TGTGCCAGCAGTTCGCTAGCGGGAAGTGAGCAGTACTTC. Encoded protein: CASSSLAGSEQYF.

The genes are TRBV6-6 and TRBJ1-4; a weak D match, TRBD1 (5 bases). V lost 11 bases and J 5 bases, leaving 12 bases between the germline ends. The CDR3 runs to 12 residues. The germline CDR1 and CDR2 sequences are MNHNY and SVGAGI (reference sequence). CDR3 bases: TGTGCCGCCGGGACGGCGAATGAAAAACTGTTTTTT. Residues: CAAGTANEKLFF.

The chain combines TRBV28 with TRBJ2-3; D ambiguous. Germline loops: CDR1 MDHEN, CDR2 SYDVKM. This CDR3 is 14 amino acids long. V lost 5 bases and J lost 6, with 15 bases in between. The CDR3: CASSHSYRGDTQYF. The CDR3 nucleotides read TGTGCCAGCAGTCACTCATACCGTGGGGATACGCAGTATTTT.

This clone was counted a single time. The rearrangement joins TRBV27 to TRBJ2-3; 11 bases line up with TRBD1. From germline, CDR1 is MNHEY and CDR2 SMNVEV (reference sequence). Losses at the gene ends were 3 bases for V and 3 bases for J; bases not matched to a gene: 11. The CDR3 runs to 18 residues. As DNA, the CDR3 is TGTGCCAGCAGTTTCTCTTATGGACAGGGGGCTCGTACAGATACGCAGTATTTT. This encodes CASSFSYGQGARTDTQYF.

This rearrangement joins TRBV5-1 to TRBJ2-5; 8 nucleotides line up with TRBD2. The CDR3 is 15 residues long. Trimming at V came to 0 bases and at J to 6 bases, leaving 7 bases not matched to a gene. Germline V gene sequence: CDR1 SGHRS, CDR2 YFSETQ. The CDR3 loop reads CASSLEVAGGKTQYF. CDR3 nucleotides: TGCGCCAGCAGCTTGGAGGTCGCGGGAGGAAAGACCCAGTACTTC. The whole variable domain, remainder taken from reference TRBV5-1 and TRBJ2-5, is KAGVTQTPRYLIKTRGQQVTLSCSPISGHRSVSWYQQTPGQGLQFLFEYFSETQRNKGNFPGRFSGRQFSNSRSEMNVSTLELGDSALYLCASSLEVAGGKTQYFGPGTRLLVL.

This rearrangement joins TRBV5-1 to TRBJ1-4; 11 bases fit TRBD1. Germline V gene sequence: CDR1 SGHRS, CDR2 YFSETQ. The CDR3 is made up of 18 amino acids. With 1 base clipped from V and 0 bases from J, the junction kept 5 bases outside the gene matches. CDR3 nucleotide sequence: TGCGCCAGCAGCTTGACGGGACAGGGGGTTGCAACTAATGAAAAACTGTTTTTT. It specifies CASSLTGQGVATNEKLFF. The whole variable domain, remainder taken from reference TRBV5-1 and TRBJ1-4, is KAGVTQTPRYLIKTRGQQVTLSCSPISGHRSVSWYQQTPGQGLQFLFEYFSETQRNKGNFPGRFSGRQFSNSRSEMNVSTLELGDSALYLCASSLTGQGVATNEKLFFGSGTQLSVL.

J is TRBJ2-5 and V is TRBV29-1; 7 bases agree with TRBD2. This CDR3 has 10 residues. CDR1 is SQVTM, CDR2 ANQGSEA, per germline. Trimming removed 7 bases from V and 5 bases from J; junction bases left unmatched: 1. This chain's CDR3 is CSGGGETQYF. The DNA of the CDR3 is TGCAGCGGGGGAGGGGAGACCCAGTACTTC.

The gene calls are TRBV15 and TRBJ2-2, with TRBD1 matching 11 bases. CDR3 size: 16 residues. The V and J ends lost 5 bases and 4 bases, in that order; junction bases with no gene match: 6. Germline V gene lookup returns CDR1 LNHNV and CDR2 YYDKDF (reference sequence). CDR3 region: CATSRPGQGVTGELFF. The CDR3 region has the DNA TGTGCCACCAGCCGCCCGGGACAGGGGGTCACCGGGGAGCTGTTTTTT. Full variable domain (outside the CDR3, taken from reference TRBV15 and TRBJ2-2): DAMVIQNPRYQVTQFGKPVTLSCSQTLNHNVMYWYQQKSSQAPKLLFHYYDKDFNNEADTPDNFQSRRPNTSFCFLDIRSPGLGDTAMYLCATSRPGQGVTGELFFGEGSRLTVL.

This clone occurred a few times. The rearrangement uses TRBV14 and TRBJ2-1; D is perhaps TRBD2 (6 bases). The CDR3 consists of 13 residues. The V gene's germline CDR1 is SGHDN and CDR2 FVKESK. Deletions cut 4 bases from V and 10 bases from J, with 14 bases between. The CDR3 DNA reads TGTGCCAGCAGCCGGCGGGGAGCCGTAGAGCAGTTCTTC. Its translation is CASSRRGAVEQFF.

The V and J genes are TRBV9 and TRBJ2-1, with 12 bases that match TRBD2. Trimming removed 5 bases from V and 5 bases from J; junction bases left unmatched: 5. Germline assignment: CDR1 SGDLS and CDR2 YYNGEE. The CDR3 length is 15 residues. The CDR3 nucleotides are TGTGCCAGCAGATCACTAGCGGGGGGAAACAATGAGCAGTTCTTC. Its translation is CASRSLAGGNNEQFF.

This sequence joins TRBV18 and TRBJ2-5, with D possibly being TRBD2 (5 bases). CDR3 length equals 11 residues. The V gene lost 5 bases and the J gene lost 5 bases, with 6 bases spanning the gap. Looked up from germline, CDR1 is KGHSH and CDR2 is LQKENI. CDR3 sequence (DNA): TGTGCCAGCTCATTAGCGGAGACCCAGTACTTC. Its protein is CASSLAETQYF.

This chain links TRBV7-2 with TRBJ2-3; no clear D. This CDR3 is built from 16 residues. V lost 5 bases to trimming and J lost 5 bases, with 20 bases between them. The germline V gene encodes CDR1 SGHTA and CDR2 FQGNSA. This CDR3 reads CASSTRPTTGGDTQYF. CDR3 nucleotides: TGTGCCAGCAGCACTCGGCCCACAACGGGCGGAGATACGCAGTATTTT.

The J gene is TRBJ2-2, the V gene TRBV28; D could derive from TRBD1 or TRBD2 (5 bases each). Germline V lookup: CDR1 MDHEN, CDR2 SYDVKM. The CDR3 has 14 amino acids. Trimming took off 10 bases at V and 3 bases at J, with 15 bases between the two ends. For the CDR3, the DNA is TGTGCCATCGGGGCGCGTTGGTACACCGGGGAGCTGTTTTTT. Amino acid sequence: CAIGARWYTGELFF.

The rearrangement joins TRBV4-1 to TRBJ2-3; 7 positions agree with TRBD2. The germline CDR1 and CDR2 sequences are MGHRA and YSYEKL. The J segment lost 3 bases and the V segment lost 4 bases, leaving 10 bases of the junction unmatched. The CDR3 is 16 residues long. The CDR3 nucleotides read TGCGCCAGCAGCCGCTTGTCGGCGGGACTAACAGATACGCAGTATTTT. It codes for CASSRLSAGLTDTQYF.

The CDR3 protein is CASSFGPYEQYF. CDR3 sequence (DNA): TGTGCCAGCAGTTTTGGCCCTTACGAGCAGTACTTC. V usage is TRBV28 and J usage is TRBJ2-7; D is unresolved. CDR3 size: 12 residues. Looked up from germline, CDR1 is MDHEN and CDR2 is SYDVKM. Trimming shortened V by 3 bases and J by 4 bases, and 7 bases separated the two germline ends.

The CDR3 loop reads CASSLIPGVGYTF. The CDR3 DNA follows: TGTGCCAGCAGTTTAATTCCGGGGGTGGGCTACACCTTC. The chain has TRBV28 and TRBJ1-2; possibly TRBD1 for D (5 bases). The germline CDR1 and CDR2 sequences are MDHEN and SYDVKM. The CDR3 totals 13 residues. V was clipped by 2 bases and J by 8 bases, with 12 bases between them.

CDR3: CASSSRGVGGELFF. CDR3 coding DNA: TGTGCCAGCAGTTCCCGGGGTGTGGGCGGGGAGCTGTTTTTT. The rearrangement uses TRBV6-6 and TRBJ2-2; tentatively, D is TRBD2 (5 bases). Trimming pared 4 bases from V and 7 bases from J, leaving 13 bases between. This CDR3 comprises 14 residues. From germline, CDR1 is MNHNY and CDR2 SVGAGI (reference sequence).

The CDR3 sequence: CASRPDYNEQFF. CDR3 nucleotides: TGTGCCAGCAGGCCCGATTACAATGAGCAGTTCTTC. The gene calls are TRBV2 and TRBJ2-1; the D is unclear. Per the germline V gene, CDR1 is SNHLY and CDR2 is FYNNEI. Trimming stripped 6 bases from V and 4 bases from J, with 7 bases between. The CDR3 has 12 amino acids.

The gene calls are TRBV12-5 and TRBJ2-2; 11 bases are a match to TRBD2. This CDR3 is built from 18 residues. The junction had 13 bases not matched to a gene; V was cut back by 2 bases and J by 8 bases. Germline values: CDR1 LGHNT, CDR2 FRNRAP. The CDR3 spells CASGLSTSGSPTRGELFF. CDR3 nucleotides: TGTGCTAGTGGTTTGTCCACTAGCGGGAGTCCGACGCGGGGGGAGCTGTTTTTT.

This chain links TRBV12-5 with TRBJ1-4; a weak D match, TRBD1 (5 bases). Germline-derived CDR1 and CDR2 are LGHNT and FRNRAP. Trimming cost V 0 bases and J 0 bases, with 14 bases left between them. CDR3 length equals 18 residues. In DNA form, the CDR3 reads TGTGCTAGTGGTTTGGTGGTTCAGGGCCCCGCAACTAATGAAAAACTGTTTTTT. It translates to CASGLVVQGPATNEKLFF. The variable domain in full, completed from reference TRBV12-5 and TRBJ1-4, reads DARVTQTPRHKVTEMGQEVTMRCQPILGHNTVFWYRQTMMQGLELLAYFRNRAPLDDSGMPKDRFSAEMPDATLATLKIQPSEPRDSAVYFCASGLVVQGPATNEKLFFGSGTQLSVL.

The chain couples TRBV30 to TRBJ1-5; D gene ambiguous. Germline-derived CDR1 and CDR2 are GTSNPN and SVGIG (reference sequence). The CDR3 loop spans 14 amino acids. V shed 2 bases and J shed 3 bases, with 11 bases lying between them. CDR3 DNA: TGTGCCTGGAGTTACAGTGGGCCCAATCAGCCCCAGCATTTT. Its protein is CAWSYSGPNQPQHF.

Written as DNA, the CDR3 is TGTGCCAGCGTCAAACCGGGGTCCTACACTGAAGCTTTCTTT. This encodes CASVKPGSYTEAFF. This rearrangement joins TRBV11-2 to TRBJ1-1, with no clear D. Germline V gene sequence: CDR1 SGHAT, CDR2 FQNNGV. With 8 bases removed from V and 3 bases from J, the gap between germline ends came to 16 bases. The CDR3 has 14 residues.

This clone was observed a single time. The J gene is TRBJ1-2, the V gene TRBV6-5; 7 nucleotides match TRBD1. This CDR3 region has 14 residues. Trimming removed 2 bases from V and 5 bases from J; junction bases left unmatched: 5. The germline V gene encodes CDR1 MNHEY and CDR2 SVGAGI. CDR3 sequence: CASSYAGTAYGYTF. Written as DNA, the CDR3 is TGTGCCAGCAGTTACGCCGGGACAGCTTATGGCTACACCTTC.

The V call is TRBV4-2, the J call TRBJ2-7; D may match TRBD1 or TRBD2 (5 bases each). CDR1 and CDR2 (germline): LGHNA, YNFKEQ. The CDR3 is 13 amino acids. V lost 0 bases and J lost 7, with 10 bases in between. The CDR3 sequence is CASSQERGREQYF. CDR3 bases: TGTGCCAGCAGCCAAGAGAGGGGAAGGGAGCAGTACTTC.

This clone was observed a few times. As DNA, the CDR3 is TGTGCCAGTAGTATTGGGGGACAGCGAGCCTACGAGCAGTACTTC. Translation: CASSIGGQRAYEQYF. V gene TRBV19 combines with J gene TRBJ2-7; TRBD1 aligns across 7 bases. The CDR3 spans 15 residues. From germline, CDR1 is LNHDA and CDR2 SQIVND (reference sequence). V trimming: 3 bases; J trimming: 2 bases; junction bases outside the gene matches: 7. The full variable domain, with the rest looked up from reference TRBV19 and TRBJ2-7, is DGGITQSPKYLFRKEGQNVTLSCEQNLNHDAMYWYRQDPGQGLRLIYYSQIVNDFQKGDIAEGYSVSREKKESFPLTVTSAQKNPTAFYLCASSIGGQRAYEQYFGPGTRLTVT.